This T cell receptor beta chain was recovered during a study of T cells in tuberculosis. Study details: The T cells targeted glucose monomycolate, a mycobacterial lipid, via CD1B.

Findings of the study overall: Some low-affinity tetramer-binding T cells may be absent from this sample.

The CDR3 is made up of 15 amino acids. V was clipped by 5 bases and J by 4 bases, with 15 bases between them. Germline CDR1 SEHNR, CDR2 FQNEAQ (reference sequence). Cells were sorted from thawed PBMC rested overnight and stained with GMM-loaded CD1B tetramer, viability dye and anti-CD3. CD1B tetramers were loaded with Rhodococcus equi-derived C32 glucose monomycolate. Chain pairing is unknown; alpha and beta were sequenced separately. Assay used: immunoSEQ multiplex PCR; TCRdb lists only in-frame clones, some missing. This sample has tens of thousands of clones, with approximately 91% found just once.

This receptor was obtained from an adult woman with latent tuberculosis. The sequenced sample was CD1b-GMM tetramer-negative cells sorted from PBMCs. The chain employs TRBV7-9 and TRBJ1-5; D gene ambiguous. The CDR3 coding sequence is TGTGCCAGCAGCCTCGCGGGGAGTGGAAATCAGCCCCAGCATTTT. Its translation is CASSLAGSGNQPQHF.